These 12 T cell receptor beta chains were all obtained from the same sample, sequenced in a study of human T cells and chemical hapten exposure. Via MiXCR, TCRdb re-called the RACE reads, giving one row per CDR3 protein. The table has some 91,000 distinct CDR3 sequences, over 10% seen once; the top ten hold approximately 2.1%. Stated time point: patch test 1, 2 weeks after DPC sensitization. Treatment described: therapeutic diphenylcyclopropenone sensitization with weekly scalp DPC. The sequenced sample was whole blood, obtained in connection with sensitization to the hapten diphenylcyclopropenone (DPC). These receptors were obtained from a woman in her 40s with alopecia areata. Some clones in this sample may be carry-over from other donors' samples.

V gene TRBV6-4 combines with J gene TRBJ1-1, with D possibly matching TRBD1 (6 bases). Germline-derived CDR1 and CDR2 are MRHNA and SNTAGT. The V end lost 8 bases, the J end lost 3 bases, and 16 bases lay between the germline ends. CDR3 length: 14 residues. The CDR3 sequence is CASGSSGGHTEAFF. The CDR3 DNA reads TGTGCCAGCGGGAGTTCCGGGGGGCACACTGAAGCTTTCTTT.

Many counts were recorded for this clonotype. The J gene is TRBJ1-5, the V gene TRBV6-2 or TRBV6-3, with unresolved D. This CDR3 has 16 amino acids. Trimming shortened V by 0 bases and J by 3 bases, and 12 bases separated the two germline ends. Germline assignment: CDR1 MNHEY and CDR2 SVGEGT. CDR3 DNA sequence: TGTGCCAGCAGTTACTCGAAATTGGGAACCAATCAGCCCCAGCATTTT. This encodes CASSYSKLGTNQPQHF.

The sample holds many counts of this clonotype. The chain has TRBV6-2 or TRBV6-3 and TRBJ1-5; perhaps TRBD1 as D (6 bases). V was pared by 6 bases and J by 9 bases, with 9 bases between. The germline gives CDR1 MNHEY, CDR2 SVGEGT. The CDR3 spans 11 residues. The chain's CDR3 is CASSKGGPQHF. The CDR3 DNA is TGTGCCAGCAGCAAAGGGGGGCCCCAGCATTTT.

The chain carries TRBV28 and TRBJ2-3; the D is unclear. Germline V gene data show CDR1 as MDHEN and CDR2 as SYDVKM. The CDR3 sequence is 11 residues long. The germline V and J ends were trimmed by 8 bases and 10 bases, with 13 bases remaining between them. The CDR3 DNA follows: TGTGCCAGCGGGGAACCGGGCCCGCAGTATTTT. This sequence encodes CASGEPGPQYF. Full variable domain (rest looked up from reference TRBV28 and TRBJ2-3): DVKVTQSSRYLVKRTGEKVFLECVQDMDHENMFWYRQDPGLGLRLIYFSYDVKMKEKGDIPEGYSVSREKKERFSLILESASTNQTSMYLCASGEPGPQYFGPGTRLTVL.

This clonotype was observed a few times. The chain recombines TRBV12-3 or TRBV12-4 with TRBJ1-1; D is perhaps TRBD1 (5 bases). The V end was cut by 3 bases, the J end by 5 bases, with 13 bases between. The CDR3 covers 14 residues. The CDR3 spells CASSFGQLGTEAFF. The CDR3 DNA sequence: TGTGCCAGCAGTTTCGGACAATTGGGGACTGAAGCTTTCTTT.

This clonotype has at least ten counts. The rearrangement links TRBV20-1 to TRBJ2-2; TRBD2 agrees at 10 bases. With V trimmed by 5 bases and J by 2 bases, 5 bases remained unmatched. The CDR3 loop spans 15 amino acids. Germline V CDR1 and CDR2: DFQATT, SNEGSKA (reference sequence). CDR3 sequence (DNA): TGCAGTGCTTTACGGACTAGCGGCAACACCGGGGAGCTGTTTTTT. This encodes CSALRTSGNTGELFF.

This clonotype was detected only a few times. For the CDR3, the DNA is TGTGCCAGCAGTCTCTCACAGGGTTCCCCTACGACCACCGGGGAGCTGTTTTTT. Its protein product is CASSLSQGSPTTTGELFF. The V and J genes are TRBV28 and TRBJ2-2; a possible D gene is TRBD1 (6 bases). V gave up 5 bases and J gave up 4 bases, with 23 bases separating them. The CDR3 has 18 residues. The germline V gene encodes CDR1 MDHEN and CDR2 SYDVKM.

The CDR3 DNA reads TGTGCCAGCAGCGTGGACAGCGGGGATACGCAGTATTTT. The encoded protein is CASSVDSGDTQYF. The chain is built from TRBV9 and TRBJ2-3, with D perhaps matching TRBD1 or TRBD2 (6 bases each). The CDR3 extends over 13 amino acids. Germline values: CDR1 SGDLS, CDR2 YYNGEE. The V gene lost 2 bases and the J gene lost 6 bases, with 10 bases spanning the gap.

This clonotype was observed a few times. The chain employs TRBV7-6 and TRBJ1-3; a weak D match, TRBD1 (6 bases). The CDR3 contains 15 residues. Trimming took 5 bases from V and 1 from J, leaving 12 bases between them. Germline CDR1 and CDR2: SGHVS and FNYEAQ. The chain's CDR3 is CASSGGAGSGNTIYF. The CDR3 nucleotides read TGTGCCAGCAGCGGGGGGGCCGGGTCTGGAAACACCATATATTTT.

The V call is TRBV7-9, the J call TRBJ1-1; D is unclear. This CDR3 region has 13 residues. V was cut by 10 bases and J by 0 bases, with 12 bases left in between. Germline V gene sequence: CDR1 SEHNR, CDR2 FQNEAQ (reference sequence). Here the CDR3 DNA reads TGTGCCACCCGGGGAAGCATGAACACTGAAGCTTTCTTT. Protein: CATRGSMNTEAFF.

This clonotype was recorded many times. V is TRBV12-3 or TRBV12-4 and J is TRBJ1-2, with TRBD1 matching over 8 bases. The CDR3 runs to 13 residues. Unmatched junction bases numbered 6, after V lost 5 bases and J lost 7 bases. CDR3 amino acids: CASSGQGSGGYTF. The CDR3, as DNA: TGTGCCAGCAGTGGACAGGGTTCAGGTGGCTACACCTTC.

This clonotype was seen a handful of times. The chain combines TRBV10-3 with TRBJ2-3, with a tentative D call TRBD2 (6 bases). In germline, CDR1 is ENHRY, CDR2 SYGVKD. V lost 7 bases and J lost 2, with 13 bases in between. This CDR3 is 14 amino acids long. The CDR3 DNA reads TGTGCCATCAATACGGGACTTTTCACAGATACGCAGTATTTT. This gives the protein CAINTGLFTDTQYF.